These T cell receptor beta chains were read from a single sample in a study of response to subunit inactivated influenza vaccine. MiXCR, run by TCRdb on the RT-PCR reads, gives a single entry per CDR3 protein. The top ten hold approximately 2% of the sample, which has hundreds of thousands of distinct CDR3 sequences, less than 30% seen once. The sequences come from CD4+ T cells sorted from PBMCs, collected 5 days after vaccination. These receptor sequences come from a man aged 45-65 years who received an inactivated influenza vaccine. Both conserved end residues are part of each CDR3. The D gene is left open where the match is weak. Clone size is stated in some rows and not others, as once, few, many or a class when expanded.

CDR3nt: TGTGCCAGCAGCTTAGGGACACTGGATTACAATGAGCAGTTCTTC
CDR3aa: CASSLGTLDYNEQFF
d_gene: NA
abundance: NA
j_gene: TRBJ2-1
v_gene: TRBV7-9

CDR3nt: TGTGCCAGCAGCCCCCGGGACAGTTCCTTGCTCCACTTT
CDR3aa: CASSPRDSSLLHF
d_gene: TRBD1
abundance: NA
j_gene: TRBJ1-6
v_gene: TRBV5-4

CDR3nt: TGTGCCAGCAGGTCGACAGGGGCTATGGGGGGGGCTGGCTACACCTTC
CDR3aa: CASRSTGAMGGAGYTF
d_gene: TRBD1
abundance: NA
j_gene: TRBJ1-2
v_gene: TRBV12-3/TRBV12-4

CDR3nt: TGTGCCAGCAGCTACCAACAGGGAATGGGTTCACCCCTCCACTTT
CDR3aa: CASSYQQGMGSPLHF
d_gene: NA
abundance: once
j_gene: TRBJ1-6
v_gene: TRBV7-2

CDR3nt: TGTGCCACCAGTGATTTTAAGGCTACAACCGAGTTCTTC
CDR3aa: CATSDFKATTEFF
d_gene: NA
abundance: NA
j_gene: TRBJ2-1
v_gene: TRBV24-1

CDR3nt: TGTGCCAGCAGCGTCGGGACCCTCGGCGAGACCCAGTACTTC
CDR3aa: CASSVGTLGETQYF
d_gene: NA
abundance: many
j_gene: TRBJ2-5
v_gene: TRBV9

CDR3nt: TGTGCCAGTAGACCTGAAGGCAGTCAAAACATTCAGTACTTC
CDR3aa: CASRPEGSQNIQYF
d_gene: NA
abundance: NA
j_gene: TRBJ2-4
v_gene: TRBV19

CDR3nt: TGTGCCACCGCGGGACAGAAAAATGAAAAACTGTTTTTT
CDR3aa: CATAGQKNEKLFF
d_gene: TRBD1
abundance: once
j_gene: TRBJ1-4
v_gene: TRBV12-3/TRBV12-4

CDR3nt: TGTGCCAGCAGTGCCCTAGCGGGAGTCGGCACAGATACGCAGTATTTT
CDR3aa: CASSALAGVGTDTQYF
d_gene: TRBD2
abundance: few
j_gene: TRBJ2-3
v_gene: TRBV2

CDR3nt: TGTGCCAGCAGCTTAAGATCGCAGGGGGAGACCCAGTACTTC
CDR3aa: CASSLRSQGETQYF
d_gene: NA
abundance: NA
j_gene: TRBJ2-5
v_gene: TRBV11-2

CDR3nt: TGTGCCAGCAGCAAGAGACTAGCGGGCGACAATGAGCAGTTCTTC
CDR3aa: CASSKRLAGDNEQFF
d_gene: TRBD2
abundance: NA
j_gene: TRBJ2-1
v_gene: TRBV7-3

CDR3nt: TGCGCCAGCAGCTTGGTATCAGGGTTTCAGGAGACCCAGTACTTC
CDR3aa: CASSLVSGFQETQYF
d_gene: NA
abundance: few
j_gene: TRBJ2-5
v_gene: TRBV5-1

CDR3nt: TGTGCCATCGGACGTAGAGAGACCCAGTACTTC
CDR3aa: CAIGRRETQYF
d_gene: NA
abundance: NA
j_gene: TRBJ2-5
v_gene: TRBV7-8

CDR3nt: TGTGCCAGCAGTTTCGGACTAGCGGAGATTCAGTACTTC
CDR3aa: CASSFGLAEIQYF
d_gene: TRBD2
abundance: NA
j_gene: TRBJ2-5
v_gene: TRBV12-3/TRBV12-4

CDR3nt: TGCAGCGTTGAAGTAGTTGGCGGGAGGGTGGACGAGCAGTACTTC
CDR3aa: CSVEVVGGRVDEQYF
d_gene: TRBD2
abundance: NA
j_gene: TRBJ2-7
v_gene: TRBV29-1

CDR3nt: TGTGCCAGCAGTTACGGGACAGCCAAAAACATTCAGTACTTC
CDR3aa: CASSYGTAKNIQYF
d_gene: NA
abundance: few
j_gene: TRBJ2-4
v_gene: TRBV6-5

CDR3nt: TGCGCCAGCAGCCGAGTAGGTCGAGGGAACAATGAGCAGTTCTTC
CDR3aa: CASSRVGRGNNEQFF
d_gene: NA
abundance: NA
j_gene: TRBJ2-1
v_gene: TRBV4-1

CDR3nt: TGTGCCATCTCAATGGGACAGGGTAACTATGGCTACACCTTC
CDR3aa: CAISMGQGNYGYTF
d_gene: TRBD1
abundance: NA
j_gene: TRBJ1-2
v_gene: TRBV10-3

CDR3nt: TGTGCCAGCAGCTTATTAGGGACAGGCTCTAATGAGCAGTTCTTC
CDR3aa: CASSLLGTGSNEQFF
d_gene: TRBD1
abundance: few
j_gene: TRBJ2-1
v_gene: TRBV7-9

CDR3nt: TGCGCCAGCAGCGCCAGAATGAACACTGAAGCTTTCTTT
CDR3aa: CASSARMNTEAFF
d_gene: NA
abundance: NA
j_gene: TRBJ1-1
v_gene: TRBV5-1

CDR3nt: TGTGCCAGCAGCGTAGACTCGGGGGGCTGGGGTGAAAAACTGTTTTTT
CDR3aa: CASSVDSGGWGEKLFF
d_gene: NA
abundance: few
j_gene: TRBJ1-4
v_gene: TRBV9

CDR3nt: TGTGCCAGCAGCTTCCCCAGGGCCGAGCAGTACTTC
CDR3aa: CASSFPRAEQYF
d_gene: NA
abundance: many
j_gene: TRBJ2-7
v_gene: TRBV7-9

CDR3nt: TGTGCCAGCAGGAAACTAGCGGGGGACACCGGGGAGCTGTTTTTT
CDR3aa: CASRKLAGDTGELFF
d_gene: TRBD2
abundance: NA
j_gene: TRBJ2-2
v_gene: TRBV2

CDR3nt: TGTGCCAGCAGCTTCCGGAGATACGAGCAGTACTTC
CDR3aa: CASSFRRYEQYF
d_gene: NA
abundance: NA
j_gene: TRBJ2-7
v_gene: TRBV5-6

CDR3nt: TGCAGTGCTAGAGAGGGAGGAAGTCCCTACGAGCAGTACTTC
CDR3aa: CSAREGGSPYEQYF
d_gene: NA
abundance: NA
j_gene: TRBJ2-7
v_gene: TRBV20-1

CDR3nt: TGTGCCAGCAGCCGGCGACAGCCCGTGGAAGCTTTCTTT
CDR3aa: CASSRRQPVEAFF
d_gene: NA
abundance: few
j_gene: TRBJ1-1
v_gene: TRBV12-3/TRBV12-4

CDR3nt: TGTGCCAGCAGTTTTACGTTCTACGAGCAGTACTTC
CDR3aa: CASSFTFYEQYF
d_gene: NA
abundance: NA
j_gene: TRBJ2-7
v_gene: TRBV6-1

CDR3nt: TGTGCCTGGACCCTCCGGATGAGTTACAATGAGCAGTTCTTC
CDR3aa: CAWTLRMSYNEQFF
d_gene: NA
abundance: NA
j_gene: TRBJ2-1
v_gene: TRBV30

CDR3nt: TGTGCCAGCAGTCCAACACCTTCCGGAAGGGACAGCTATGGCTACACCTTC
CDR3aa: CASSPTPSGRDSYGYTF
d_gene: TRBD1
abundance: NA
j_gene: TRBJ1-2
v_gene: TRBV27

CDR3nt: TGTGCCATCAGTGAGGGGGTAGCGGGGGGCAATGAGCAGTTCTTC
CDR3aa: CAISEGVAGGNEQFF
d_gene: TRBD2
abundance: few
j_gene: TRBJ2-1
v_gene: TRBV10-3

CDR3nt: TGTGCCAGCAGCTTGGGAGTGGGACAGAAAAATCAGCCCCAGCATTTT
CDR3aa: CASSLGVGQKNQPQHF
d_gene: TRBD1
abundance: NA
j_gene: TRBJ1-5
v_gene: TRBV5-6

CDR3nt: TGCAGTGCTGCACAGGGACAGCTCGCCTACGAGCAGTACTTC
CDR3aa: CSAAQGQLAYEQYF
d_gene: TRBD1
abundance: NA
j_gene: TRBJ2-7
v_gene: TRBV20-1

CDR3nt: TGCGCCAGCAGCCCGTGGACAAACTACGAGCAGTACTTC
CDR3aa: CASSPWTNYEQYF
d_gene: NA
abundance: once
j_gene: TRBJ2-7
v_gene: TRBV5-1

CDR3nt: TGTGCCAGCAGCCCTCTCACCTCAGGGGGTAAAGGTGGCTACACCTTC
CDR3aa: CASSPLTSGGKGGYTF
d_gene: TRBD1
abundance: few
j_gene: TRBJ1-2
v_gene: TRBV2

CDR3nt: TGTGCCAGCAGTTACCCTGGAGGGGCCACCGGGGAGCTGTTTTTT
CDR3aa: CASSYPGGATGELFF
d_gene: NA
abundance: NA
j_gene: TRBJ2-2
v_gene: TRBV6-5

CDR3nt: TGTGCCAGCAATAGGGGTAGGGACAACTCCTACGAGCAGTACTTC
CDR3aa: CASNRGRDNSYEQYF
d_gene: NA
abundance: NA
j_gene: TRBJ2-7
v_gene: TRBV2

CDR3nt: TGCGCCAGCAGCCCCGGGACTAGCGGGAGTGGGGTGCAGTTCTTC
CDR3aa: CASSPGTSGSGVQFF
d_gene: TRBD2
abundance: NA
j_gene: TRBJ2-1
v_gene: TRBV5-1

CDR3nt: TGTGCCAGCAGCTTAATCAGGACAGGGGTTCGGAATGAGCAGTTCTTC
CDR3aa: CASSLIRTGVRNEQFF
d_gene: TRBD1
abundance: few
j_gene: TRBJ2-1
v_gene: TRBV7-9

CDR3nt: TGTGCCATCAGGGGGGGACAGGGGAGCTCCTACGAGCAGTACTTC
CDR3aa: CAIRGGQGSSYEQYF
d_gene: TRBD1
abundance: NA
j_gene: TRBJ2-7
v_gene: TRBV10-3

CDR3nt: TGTGCCAGCTATAGCGGGAGGGCCAAAAACATTCAGTACTTC
CDR3aa: CASYSGRAKNIQYF
d_gene: TRBD2
abundance: NA
j_gene: TRBJ2-4
v_gene: TRBV6-1

CDR3nt: TGCGCCAGCAGCTTGGAGCCTGAAGCAGGGCCCCAGCATTTT
CDR3aa: CASSLEPEAGPQHF
d_gene: NA
abundance: many
j_gene: TRBJ1-5
v_gene: TRBV5-1

CDR3nt: TGTGCCAGCAGTTCTGGGTTGACTAGCGATTTATACAATGAGCAGTTCTTC
CDR3aa: CASSSGLTSDLYNEQFF
d_gene: TRBD2
abundance: few
j_gene: TRBJ2-1
v_gene: TRBV6-2/TRBV6-3

CDR3nt: TGCAGTGCTCAGCGACGAACAGATACGCAGTATTTT
CDR3aa: CSAQRRTDTQYF
d_gene: NA
abundance: few
j_gene: TRBJ2-3
v_gene: TRBV20-1

CDR3nt: TGTGCCAGCCGGTTCGGGGGTTATGGGGCCAACGTCCTGACTTTC
CDR3aa: CASRFGGYGANVLTF
d_gene: NA
abundance: NA
j_gene: TRBJ2-6
v_gene: TRBV2

CDR3nt: TGTGCCAGCAGCGTTAGCGGCGGGGTCGAGACCCAGTACTTC
CDR3aa: CASSVSGGVETQYF
d_gene: NA
abundance: NA
j_gene: TRBJ2-5
v_gene: TRBV9